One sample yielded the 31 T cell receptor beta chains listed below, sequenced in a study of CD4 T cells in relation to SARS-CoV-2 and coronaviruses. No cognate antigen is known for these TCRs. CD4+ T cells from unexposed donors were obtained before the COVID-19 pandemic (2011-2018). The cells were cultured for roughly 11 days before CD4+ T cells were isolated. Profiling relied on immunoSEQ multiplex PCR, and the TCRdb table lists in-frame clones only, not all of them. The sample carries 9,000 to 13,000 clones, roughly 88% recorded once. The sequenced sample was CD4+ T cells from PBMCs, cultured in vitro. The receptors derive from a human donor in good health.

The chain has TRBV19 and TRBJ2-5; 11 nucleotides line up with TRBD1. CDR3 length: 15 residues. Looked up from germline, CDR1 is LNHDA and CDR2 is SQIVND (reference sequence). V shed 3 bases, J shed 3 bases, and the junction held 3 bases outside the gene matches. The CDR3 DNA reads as TGTGCCAGTAGTATTGCGGGACAGGGGGAAGAGACCCAGTACTTC. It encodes CASSIAGQGEETQYF. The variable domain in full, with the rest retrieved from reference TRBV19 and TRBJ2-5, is DGGITQSPKYLFRKEGQNVTLSCEQNLNHDAMYWYRQDPGQGLRLIYYSQIVNDFQKGDIAEGYSVSREKKESFPLTVTSAQKNPTAFYLCASSIAGQGEETQYFGPGTRLLVL.

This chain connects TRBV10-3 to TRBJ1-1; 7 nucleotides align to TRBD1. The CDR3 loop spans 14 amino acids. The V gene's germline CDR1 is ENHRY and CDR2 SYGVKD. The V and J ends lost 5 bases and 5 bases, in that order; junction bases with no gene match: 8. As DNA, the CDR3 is TGTGCCATCAGTACCCAGACAGGGAGGACTGAAGCTTTCTTT. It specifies CAISTQTGRTEAFF.

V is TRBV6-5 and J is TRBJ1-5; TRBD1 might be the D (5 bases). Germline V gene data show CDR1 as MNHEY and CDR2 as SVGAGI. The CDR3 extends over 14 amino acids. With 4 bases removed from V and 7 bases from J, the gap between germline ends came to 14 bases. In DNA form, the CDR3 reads TGTGCCAGCAGTTCCCACTGGGACGGGCAGCCCCAGCATTTT. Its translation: CASSSHWDGQPQHF.

The CDR3: CASSIGGYEQYF. CDR3 in DNA: TGTGCCAGTAGTATTGGGGGCTACGAGCAGTACTTC. The rearrangement uses TRBV19 and TRBJ2-7; D possibly matches TRBD1 or TRBD2 (5 bases each). Trimming stripped 3 bases from V and 3 bases from J, with 6 bases between. This CDR3 has 12 amino acids. Germline lookup yields CDR1 LNHDA and CDR2 SQIVND (reference sequence).

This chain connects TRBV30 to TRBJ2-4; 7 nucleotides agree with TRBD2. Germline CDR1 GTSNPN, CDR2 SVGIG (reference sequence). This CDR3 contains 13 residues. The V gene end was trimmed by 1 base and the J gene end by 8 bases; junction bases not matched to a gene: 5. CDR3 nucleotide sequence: TGTGCCTGGAGTGGGGCAGGGAGGGACATTCAGTACTTC. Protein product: CAWSGAGRDIQYF.

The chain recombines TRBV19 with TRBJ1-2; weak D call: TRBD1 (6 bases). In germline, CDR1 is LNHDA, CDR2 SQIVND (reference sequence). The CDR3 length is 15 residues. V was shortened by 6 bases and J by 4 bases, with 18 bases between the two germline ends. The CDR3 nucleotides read TGTGCCAGTAGCGGTAGACACCGAGGGGGCTATGGCTACACCTTC. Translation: CASSGRHRGGYGYTF.

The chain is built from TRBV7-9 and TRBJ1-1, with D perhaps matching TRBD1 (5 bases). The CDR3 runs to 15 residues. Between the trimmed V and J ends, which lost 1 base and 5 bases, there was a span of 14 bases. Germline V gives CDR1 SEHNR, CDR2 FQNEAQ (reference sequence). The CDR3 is CASSLGSGGGTEAFF. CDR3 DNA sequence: TGTGCCAGCAGCTTAGGGTCAGGCGGGGGGACTGAAGCTTTCTTT. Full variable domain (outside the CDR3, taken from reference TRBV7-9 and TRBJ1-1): DTGVSQNPRHKITKRGQNVTFRCDPISEHNRLYWYRQTLGQGPEFLTYFQNEAQLEKSRLLSDRFSAERPKGSFSTLEIQRTEQGDSAMYLCASSLGSGGGTEAFFGQGTRLTVV.

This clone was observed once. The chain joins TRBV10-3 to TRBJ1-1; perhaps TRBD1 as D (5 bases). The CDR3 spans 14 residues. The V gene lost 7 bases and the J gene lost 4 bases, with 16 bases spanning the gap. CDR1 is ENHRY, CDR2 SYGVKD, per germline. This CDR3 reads CAIKGGRGVTEAFF. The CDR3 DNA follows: TGTGCCATCAAAGGAGGTAGGGGAGTCACTGAAGCTTTCTTT.

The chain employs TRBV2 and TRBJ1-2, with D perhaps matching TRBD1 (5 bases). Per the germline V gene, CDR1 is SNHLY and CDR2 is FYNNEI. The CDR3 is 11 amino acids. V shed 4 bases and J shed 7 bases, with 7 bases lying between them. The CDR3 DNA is TGTGCCAGCAGTGTGAGGGGTGGCTACACCTTC. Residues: CASSVRGGYTF.

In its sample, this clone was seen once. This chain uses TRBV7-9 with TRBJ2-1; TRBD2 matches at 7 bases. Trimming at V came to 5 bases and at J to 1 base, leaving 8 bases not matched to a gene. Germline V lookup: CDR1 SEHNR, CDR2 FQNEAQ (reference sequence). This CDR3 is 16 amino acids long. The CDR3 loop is CASSEWAGVSYNEQFF. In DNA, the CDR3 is TGTGCCAGCAGCGAATGGGCGGGAGTATCCTACAATGAGCAGTTCTTC.

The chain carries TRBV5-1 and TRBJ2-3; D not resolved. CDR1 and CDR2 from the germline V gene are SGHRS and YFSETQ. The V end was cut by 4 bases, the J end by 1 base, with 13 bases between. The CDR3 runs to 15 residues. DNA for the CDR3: TGCGCCAGCAGCCCCCTCCAGTCAGGCACAGATACGCAGTATTTT. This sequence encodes CASSPLQSGTDTQYF.

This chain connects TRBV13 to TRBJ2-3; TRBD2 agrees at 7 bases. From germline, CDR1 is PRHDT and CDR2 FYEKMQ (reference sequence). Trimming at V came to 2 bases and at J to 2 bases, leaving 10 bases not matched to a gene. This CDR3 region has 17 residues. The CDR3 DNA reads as TGTGCCAGCAGCTTAAGGTCAGGGAGGGGAGACACAGATACGCAGTATTTT. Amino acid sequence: CASSLRSGRGDTDTQYF. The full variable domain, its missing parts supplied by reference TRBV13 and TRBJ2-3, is AAGVIQSPRHLIKEKRETATLKCYPIPRHDTVYWYQQGPGQDPQFLISFYEKMQSDKGSIPDRFSAQQFSDYHSELNMSSLELGDSALYFCASSLRSGRGDTDTQYFGPGTRLTVL.

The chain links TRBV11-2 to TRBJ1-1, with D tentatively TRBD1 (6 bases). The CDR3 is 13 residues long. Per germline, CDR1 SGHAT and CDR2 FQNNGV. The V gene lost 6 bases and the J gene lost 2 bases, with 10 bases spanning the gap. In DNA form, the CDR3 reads TGTGCCAGCAGTTGGGGGACAAACACTGAAGCTTTCTTT. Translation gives CASSWGTNTEAFF.

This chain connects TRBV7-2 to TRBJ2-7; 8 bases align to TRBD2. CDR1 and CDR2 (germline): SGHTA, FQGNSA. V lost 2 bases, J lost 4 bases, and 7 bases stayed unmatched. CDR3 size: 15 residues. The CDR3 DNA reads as TGTGCCAGCAGCTTATCCCGTGGCGGGGGGTACGAGCAGTACTTC. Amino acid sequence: CASSLSRGGGYEQYF.

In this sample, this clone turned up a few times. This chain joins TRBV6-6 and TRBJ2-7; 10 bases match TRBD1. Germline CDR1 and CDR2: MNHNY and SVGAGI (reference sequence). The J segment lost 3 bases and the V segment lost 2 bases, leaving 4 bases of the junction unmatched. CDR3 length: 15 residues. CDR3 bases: TGTGCCAGCAGTTACGGGACAGGGGTGGGCTACGAGCAGTACTTC. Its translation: CASSYGTGVGYEQYF.

The CDR3 region has the DNA TGTGCCAGTTTTGGAACCGGGACCTCCACCCGCAATCAGCCCCAGCATTTT. It yields the protein CASFGTGTSTRNQPQHF. J is TRBJ1-5 and V is TRBV19; TRBD1 might be the D (5 bases). Germline-derived CDR1 and CDR2 are LNHDA and SQIVND (reference sequence). V lost 8 bases, J lost 2 bases, and 22 bases lay in between. The CDR3 length is 17 residues.

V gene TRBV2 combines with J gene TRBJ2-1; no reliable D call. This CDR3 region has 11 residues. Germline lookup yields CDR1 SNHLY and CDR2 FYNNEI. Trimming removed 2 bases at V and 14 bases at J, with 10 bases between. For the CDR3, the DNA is TGTGCCAGCAGTGAACTGGGTGTGAAGTTCTTC. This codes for CASSELGVKFF.

The CDR3 DNA sequence: TGTGCCAGCTCACCAGACTACAATGAGCAGTTCTTC. Its translation: CASSPDYNEQFF. V and J are TRBV18 and TRBJ2-1; D gene uncertain. Trimming left V 2 bases short and J 3 bases short, with 2 bases between. Germline V gene sequence: CDR1 KGHSH, CDR2 LQKENI. This CDR3 spans 12 amino acids.

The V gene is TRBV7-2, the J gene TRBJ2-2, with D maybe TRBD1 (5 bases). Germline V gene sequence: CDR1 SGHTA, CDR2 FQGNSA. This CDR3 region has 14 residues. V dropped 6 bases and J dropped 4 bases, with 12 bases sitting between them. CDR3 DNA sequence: TGTGCCAGCAGTTCACAGGCGAGCACCGGGGAGCTGTTTTTT. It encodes CASSSQASTGELFF.

CDR3 amino acids: CASSQDWGIATTYEQYF. CDR3 coding DNA: TGCGCCAGCAGCCAAGATTGGGGAATAGCGACCACCTACGAGCAGTACTTC. The chain links TRBV4-3 to TRBJ2-7, with D perhaps TRBD2 (5 bases). The CDR3 runs 17 residues. The germline gives CDR1 LGHNA, CDR2 YSLEER. V was pared by 0 bases and J by 2 bases, with 17 bases between.

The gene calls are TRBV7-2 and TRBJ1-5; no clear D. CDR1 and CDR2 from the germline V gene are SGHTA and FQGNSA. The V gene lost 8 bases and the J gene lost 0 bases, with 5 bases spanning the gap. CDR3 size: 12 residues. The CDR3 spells CASGFSNQPQHF. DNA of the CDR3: TGTGCCAGCGGGTTTAGCAATCAGCCCCAGCATTTT.

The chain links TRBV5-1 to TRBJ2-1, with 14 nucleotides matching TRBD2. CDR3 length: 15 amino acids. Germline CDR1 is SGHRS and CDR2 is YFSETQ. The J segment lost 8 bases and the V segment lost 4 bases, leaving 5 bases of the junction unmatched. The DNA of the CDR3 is TGCGCCAGCAGCCTCGGGACTAGCGGGAGCCATGAGCAGTTCTTC. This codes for CASSLGTSGSHEQFF.

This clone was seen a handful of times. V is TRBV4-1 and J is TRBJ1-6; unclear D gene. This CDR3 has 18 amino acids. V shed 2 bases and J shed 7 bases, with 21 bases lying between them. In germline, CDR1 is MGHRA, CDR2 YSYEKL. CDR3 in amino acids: CASSQQETGRVENSPLHF. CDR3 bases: TGCGCCAGCAGCCAACAAGAAACCGGACGAGTAGAGAATTCACCCCTCCACTTT.

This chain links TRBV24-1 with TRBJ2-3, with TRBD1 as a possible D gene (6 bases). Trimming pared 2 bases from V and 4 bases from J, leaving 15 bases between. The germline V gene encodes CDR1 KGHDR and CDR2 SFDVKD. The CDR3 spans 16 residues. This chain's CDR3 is CATSDSGHQAADTQYF. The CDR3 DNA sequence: TGTGCCACCAGTGATTCGGGACATCAGGCGGCAGATACGCAGTATTTT.

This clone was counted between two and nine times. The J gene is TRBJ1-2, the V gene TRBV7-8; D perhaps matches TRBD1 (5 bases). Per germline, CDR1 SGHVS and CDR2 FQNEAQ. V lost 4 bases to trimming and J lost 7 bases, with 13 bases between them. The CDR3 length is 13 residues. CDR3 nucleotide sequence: TGTGCCAGCAGCTGGGGCCAGAATGCTGGCTACACCTTC. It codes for CASSWGQNAGYTF.

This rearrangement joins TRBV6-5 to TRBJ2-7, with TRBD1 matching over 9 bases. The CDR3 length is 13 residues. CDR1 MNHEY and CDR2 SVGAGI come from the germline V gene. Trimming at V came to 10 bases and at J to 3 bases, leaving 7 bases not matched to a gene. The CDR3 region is CATIQGQGYEQYF. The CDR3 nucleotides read TGTGCCACCATTCAGGGACAGGGCTACGAGCAGTACTTC.

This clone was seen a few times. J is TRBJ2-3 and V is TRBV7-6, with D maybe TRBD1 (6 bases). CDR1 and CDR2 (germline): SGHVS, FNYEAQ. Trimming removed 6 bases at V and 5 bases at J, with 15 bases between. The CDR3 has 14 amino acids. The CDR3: CASSTDIGGDTQYF. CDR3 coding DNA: TGTGCCAGCAGTACGGATATAGGGGGAGATACGCAGTATTTT.

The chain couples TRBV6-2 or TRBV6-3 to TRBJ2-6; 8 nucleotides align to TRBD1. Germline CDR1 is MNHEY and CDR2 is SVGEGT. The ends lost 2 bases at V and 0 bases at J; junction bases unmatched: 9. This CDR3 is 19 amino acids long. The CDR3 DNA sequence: TGTGCCAGCAGTTACGCCGGGACAGGAATTTACTCTGGGGCCAACGTCCTGACTTTC. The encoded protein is CASSYAGTGIYSGANVLTF.

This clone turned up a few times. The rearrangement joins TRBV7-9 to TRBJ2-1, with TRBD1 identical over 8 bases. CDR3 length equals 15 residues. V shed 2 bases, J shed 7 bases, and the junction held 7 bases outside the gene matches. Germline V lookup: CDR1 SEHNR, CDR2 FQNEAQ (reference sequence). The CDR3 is CASSLRQGSENEQFF. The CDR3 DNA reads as TGTGCCAGCAGCTTAAGACAGGGGAGTGAGAATGAGCAGTTCTTC.

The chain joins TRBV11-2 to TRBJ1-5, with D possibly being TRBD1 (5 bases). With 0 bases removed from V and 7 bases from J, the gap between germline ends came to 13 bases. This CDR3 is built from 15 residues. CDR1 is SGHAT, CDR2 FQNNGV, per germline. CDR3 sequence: CASSLDIDGGQPQHF. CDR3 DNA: TGTGCCAGCAGCTTAGATATAGACGGGGGGCAGCCCCAGCATTTT.

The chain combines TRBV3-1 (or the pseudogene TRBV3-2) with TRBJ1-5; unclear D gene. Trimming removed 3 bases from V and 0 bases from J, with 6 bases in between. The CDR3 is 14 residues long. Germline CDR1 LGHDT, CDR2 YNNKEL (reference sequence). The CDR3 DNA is TGTGCCAGCAGCCAGTTTAATAGCAATCAGCCCCAGCATTTT. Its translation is CASSQFNSNQPQHF.